Below are 25 T cell receptor beta chains sequenced from a single sample in a study of blood T cell repertoires in COVID-19. Libraries were prepared by immunoSEQ multiplex PCR; TCRdb keeps only in-frame clonotypes and omits some of them. Counted here are about 280,000 clones, around 83% occurring once; the ten biggest clones make up 5%. The specimen sequenced was PBMCs or T cells enriched from blood (not recorded which). Source of these receptors: a man aged 35 to 55 who had been exposed to COVID-19.

V usage is TRBV14 and J usage is TRBJ2-2; possible D gene TRBD1, 7 bases. The V gene lost 6 bases and the J gene lost 6 bases, with 14 bases spanning the gap. The germline V gene encodes CDR1 SGHDN and CDR2 FVKESK. The CDR3 is 14 residues long. CDR3 nucleotides: TGTGCCAGCAGACTCGGAGGGGGCTCCGGGGAGCTGTTTTTT. This sequence encodes CASRLGGGSGELFF.

This sequence joins TRBV5-1 and TRBJ2-5; possibly TRBD2 for D (6 bases). Deletions cut 5 bases from V and 3 bases from J, with 14 bases between. The germline V gene encodes CDR1 SGHRS and CDR2 YFSETQ. The CDR3 consists of 14 residues. Here the CDR3 reads CASSSQGGEETQYF. The CDR3 region has the DNA TGCGCCAGCAGTAGTCAGGGAGGCGAAGAGACCCAGTACTTC.

The CDR3 sequence: CASSLVRSRGNTEAFF. DNA for the CDR3: TGCGCCAGCAGCTTGGTGAGGTCCAGGGGCAACACTGAAGCTTTCTTT. This rearrangement joins TRBV5-1 to TRBJ1-1; maybe TRBD1 (6 bases). Germline V lookup: CDR1 SGHRS, CDR2 YFSETQ. The CDR3 is made up of 16 amino acids. The V and J ends lost 0 bases and 2 bases respectively, with 14 bases between them.

This chain connects TRBV2 to TRBJ2-1; 7 bases are shared with TRBD2. Germline V gene lookup returns CDR1 SNHLY and CDR2 FYNNEI. J lost 8 bases, V lost 6 bases, and 4 bases had no gene match. This CDR3 region has 12 residues. CDR3 DNA sequence: TGTGCCAGCAGAAGGGAGGGCGATGAGCAGTTCTTC. Its protein is CASRREGDEQFF.

This chain links TRBV7-9 with TRBJ2-7; D might be TRBD2 (5 bases). Looked up from germline, CDR1 is SEHNR and CDR2 is FQNEAQ (reference sequence). The ends were cut back, 6 bases at V and 3 bases at J, with 9 bases in the middle. There are 12 residues in the CDR3. The DNA for the CDR3 is TGTGCCAGCAGGATAGAGGGCTACGAGCAGTACTTC. Translating it yields CASRIEGYEQYF.

V gene TRBV6-6 combines with J gene TRBJ1-2; D gene ambiguous. Trimming cost V 0 bases and J 6 bases, with 11 bases left between them. CDR3 length: 14 amino acids. From germline, CDR1 is MNHNY and CDR2 SVGAGI (reference sequence). CDR3 sequence: CASSYSRAANGYTF. CDR3 in DNA: TGTGCCAGCAGTTACTCGAGGGCAGCAAATGGCTACACCTTC.

The J gene is TRBJ2-1, the V gene TRBV7-3, with TRBD2 matching 7 bases. The CDR3 has 16 amino acids. V lost 5 bases and J lost 6; bases outside the gene matches: 13. Germline V CDR1 and CDR2: SGHTA, FQGTGA. CDR3 nucleotide sequence: TGTGCCAGCAGCCTTAGCCCTAGCGGCCCCCTCAATGAGCAGTTCTTC. As protein: CASSLSPSGPLNEQFF.

V is TRBV5-4 and J is TRBJ2-2; D unclear. Per the germline V gene, CDR1 is SGHNT and CDR2 is YYREEE (reference sequence). Trimming left V 6 bases short and J 7 bases short, with 19 bases between. The CDR3 totals 15 residues. Here the CDR3 DNA reads TGTGCCAGCACCGAGACCCGAAAGTCGGGCGGGGAGCTGTTTTTT. It codes for CASTETRKSGGELFF.

The CDR3 sequence: CASSFLNGEQYF. The CDR3 nucleotides read TGTGCCAGCAGCTTCCTCAACGGTGAGCAGTACTTC. This chain links TRBV5-4 with TRBJ2-7, with D uncertain. V shed 2 bases and J shed 7 bases, with 10 bases lying between them. Looked up from germline, CDR1 is SGHNT and CDR2 is YYREEE (reference sequence). The CDR3 is 12 amino acids.

The chain employs TRBV6-1 and TRBJ2-7; 11 nucleotides match TRBD2. V trimming: 3 bases; J trimming: 7 bases; junction bases outside the gene matches: 14. This CDR3 region has 17 residues. The germline V gene has CDR1 MNHNS and CDR2 SASEGT. The CDR3 coding sequence is TGTGCCAGCAGTGAGTTCGGTTTAGCGGGAGGGCCAAATGAGCAGTACTTC. This sequence encodes CASSEFGLAGGPNEQYF.

A single count supports this clone. The CDR3: CASSLRPREEADTQYF. The CDR3 bases are TGTGCCAGCAGCCTAAGGCCGCGGGAGGAGGCAGATACGCAGTATTTT. The V call is TRBV5-6, the J call TRBJ2-3, with 8 bases that match TRBD2. CDR1 and CDR2 from the germline V gene are SGHDT and YYEEEE. Germline trimming cut 4 bases from V and 4 bases from J; bases unmatched to any gene: 11. There are 16 residues in the CDR3.

The chain uses TRBV19 and TRBJ1-2; a possible D gene is TRBD1 (5 bases). The CDR3 is 14 amino acids. From germline, CDR1 is LNHDA and CDR2 SQIVND (reference sequence). The ends were cut back, 3 bases at V and 8 bases at J, with 16 bases in the middle. The CDR3 coding sequence is TGTGCCAGTAGTATTATATCAGGGCTCCTAGGCTACACCTTC. The encoded protein is CASSIISGLLGYTF.

The chain uses TRBV30 and TRBJ1-6; TRBD1 might be the D (5 bases). Trimming stripped 4 bases from V and 14 bases from J, with 18 bases between. Germline lookup yields CDR1 GTSNPN and CDR2 SVGIG (reference sequence). This CDR3 comprises 13 residues. The CDR3 nucleotides read TGTGCCTGGACAGGGATCCTTGGCGGGGCCCTCCACTTT. This encodes CAWTGILGGALHF.

The gene calls are TRBV30 and TRBJ2-3; 9 nucleotides align to TRBD2. Germline loops: CDR1 GTSNPN, CDR2 SVGIG (reference sequence). The CDR3 has 14 amino acids. Trimming cost V 5 bases and J 3 bases; bases outside gene matches: 6. The CDR3 protein is CAWGGTSPTDTQYF. CDR3 nucleotide sequence: TGTGCCTGGGGGGGGACTAGCCCTACAGATACGCAGTATTTT.

This clone was recorded only once. The V and J genes are TRBV5-4 and TRBJ2-5; 14 nucleotides line up with TRBD2. The CDR3 is made up of 16 amino acids. V trimming: 4 bases; J trimming: 2 bases; junction bases outside the gene matches: 4. Germline assignment: CDR1 SGHNT and CDR2 YYREEE (reference sequence). The CDR3 region has the DNA TGTGCCAGCAGCGGGGGACTAGCGGGAGTTCAAGAGACCCAGTACTTC. This codes for CASSGGLAGVQETQYF. The full variable domain, with the rest looked up from reference TRBV5-4 and TRBJ2-5, is ETGVTQSPTHLIKTRGQQVTLRCSSQSGHNTVSWYQQALGQGPQFIFQYYREEENGRGNFPPRFSGLQFPNYSSELNVNALELDDSALYLCASSGGLAGVQETQYFGPGTRLLVL.

This clone showed up many times. This chain uses TRBV4-1 with TRBJ2-4, with D possibly TRBD2 on 6 matching bases. Trimming removed 2 bases at V and 7 bases at J, with 18 bases between. The CDR3 loop spans 16 amino acids. Looked up from germline, CDR1 is MGHRA and CDR2 is YSYEKL. The CDR3 coding sequence is TGCGCCAGCAGCCAACCCCCGGGGGACCCGGGGAACATTCAGTACTTC. This sequence encodes CASSQPPGDPGNIQYF.

The CDR3 region has the DNA TGTGCCAGCAGTTTCCGGACTAGCGGGAGGATCCTCTACGAGCAGTACTTC. It encodes CASSFRTSGRILYEQYF. The gene calls are TRBV27 and TRBJ2-7, with 14 positions matching TRBD2. Unmatched junction bases numbered 7, after V lost 3 bases and J lost 3 bases. The CDR3 contains 17 residues. Germline lookup yields CDR1 MNHEY and CDR2 SMNVEV (reference sequence).

The gene calls are TRBV6-5 and TRBJ2-7; D not certain. The V end was cut by 2 bases, the J end by 0 bases, with 11 bases between. This CDR3 is built from 15 residues. Germline CDR1 and CDR2: MNHEY and SVGAGI. This CDR3 reads CASSYDVDSSYEQYF. CDR3 nucleotide sequence: TGTGCCAGCAGTTACGATGTCGATAGCTCCTACGAGCAGTACTTC.

V and J are TRBV2 and TRBJ2-7, with D possibly TRBD2 on 5 matching bases. This CDR3 is 14 amino acids long. Germline V gene sequence: CDR1 SNHLY, CDR2 FYNNEI. V shed 5 bases and J shed 3 bases, with 14 bases lying between them. For the CDR3, the DNA is TGTGCCAGCAGTCCGAGCGGAAGAGACTACGAGCAGTACTTC. Its protein product is CASSPSGRDYEQYF.

This rearrangement joins TRBV7-8 to TRBJ1-5, with D uncertain. The V and J ends lost 2 bases and 3 bases respectively, with 11 bases between them. There are 15 residues in the CDR3. Germline CDR1 reads SGHVS; CDR2 reads FQNEAQ. Here the CDR3 DNA reads TGTGCCAGCAGCTTAAACGGAGGCTCCAATCAGCCCCAGCATTTT. Encoded protein: CASSLNGGSNQPQHF.

This chain joins TRBV12-3 or TRBV12-4 and TRBJ1-3; D gene uncertain. The CDR3 contains 12 residues. Trimming cost V 6 bases and J 0 bases, with 3 bases left between them. The CDR3 spells CASSRSGNTIYF. The CDR3 nucleotides read TGTGCCAGCAGCCGCTCTGGAAACACCATATATTTT.

This chain links TRBV4-2 with TRBJ2-1; possibly TRBD2 for D (6 bases). Germline V gene sequence: CDR1 LGHNA, CDR2 YNFKEQ. The CDR3 is 19 amino acids. Trimming left V 0 bases short and J 0 bases short, with 18 bases between. CDR3 protein: CASSQEVLRRGSSYNEQFF. The CDR3 DNA follows: TGTGCCAGCAGCCAAGAGGTCCTCCGGCGGGGAAGCTCCTACAATGAGCAGTTCTTC.

This CDR3 is CASSPQHPPSTLPLHF. As DNA, the CDR3 is TGTGCCAGCTCCCCTCAACATCCTCCTTCAACCCTTCCCCTCCACTTT. The genes are TRBV18 and TRBJ1-6; D is uncertain. Trimming pared 6 bases from V and 13 bases from J, leaving 25 bases between. CDR1 is KGHSH and CDR2 is LQKENI in the germline V gene. The CDR3 has 16 residues.

V and J are TRBV10-3 and TRBJ2-1; 8 bases align to TRBD2. This CDR3 comprises 15 residues. J gave up 5 bases and V 4 bases, and 7 bases lay outside the gene matches. CDR1 is ENHRY and CDR2 is SYGVKD in the germline V gene. CDR3 DNA: TGTGCCATCAGTGTAGCCCGGGGGGGAAACAATGAGCAGTTCTTC. Amino acids: CAISVARGGNNEQFF.

This chain's CDR3 is CASSLGPSGNEQFF. The CDR3 DNA reads as TGTGCCAGCAGCTTAGGACCGAGCGGCAATGAGCAGTTCTTC. V is TRBV11-3 and J is TRBJ2-1, with D possibly TRBD2 on 5 matching bases. Germline CDR1 is SGHNT and CDR2 is YENEEA. CDR3 length equals 14 residues. V was cut by 1 base and J by 6 bases, with 10 bases left in between.